The 24 T cell receptor beta chains below were found in one sample sequenced in a study of cytomegalovirus exposure and HLA in healthy donors. 13 Jbeta primers and 60 Vbeta primers were used for the PCR. Assay: immunoSEQ multiplex PCR; the TCRdb copy retains only in-frame clones and omits some. The sample totals over 100,000 clones. The sample consisted of PBMCs. These receptors were taken from a woman aged 40-49 years in good health and CMV-seropositive.

The gene calls are TRBV27 and TRBJ1-4; tentatively, D is TRBD1 (5 bases). Between the trimmed V and J ends, which lost 2 bases and 3 bases, there was a span of 7 bases. Germline lookup yields CDR1 MNHEY and CDR2 SMNVEV (reference sequence). CDR3 size: 14 residues. In DNA, the CDR3 is TGTGCCAGCAGTTTAGGGGCGGCTAATGAAAAACTGTTTTTT. Its protein product is CASSLGAANEKLFF.

The chain has TRBV28 and TRBJ2-7; possible D gene TRBD1, 5 bases. Germline V gene sequence: CDR1 MDHEN, CDR2 SYDVKM. Trimming removed 5 bases from V and 6 bases from J, with 8 bases in between. The CDR3 is 11 amino acids. The chain's CDR3 is CASSLRGEQYF. The CDR3 region has the DNA TGTGCCAGCAGTCTTAGGGGCGAGCAGTACTTC. The variable domain in full, completed from reference TRBV28 and TRBJ2-7, reads DVKVTQSSRYLVKRTGEKVFLECVQDMDHENMFWYRQDPGLGLRLIYFSYDVKMKEKGDIPEGYSVSREKKERFSLILESASTNQTSMYLCASSLRGEQYFGPGTRLTVT.

The chain uses TRBV7-3 and TRBJ2-5, with 16 bases fitting TRBD2. The CDR3 covers 17 residues. CDR1 is SGHTA and CDR2 is FQGTGA in the germline V gene. The V and J ends lost 5 bases and 1 base, in that order; junction bases with no gene match: 4. CDR3 loop: CASSLGLAGGGQETQYF. CDR3 sequence (DNA): TGTGCCAGCAGCCTGGGACTAGCGGGAGGGGGCCAAGAGACCCAGTACTTC.

The rearrangement uses TRBV10-3 and TRBJ1-3; D call uncertain. CDR1 is ENHRY and CDR2 is SYGVKD in the germline V gene. The CDR3 has 12 residues. Trimming pared 4 bases from V and 3 bases from J, leaving 4 bases between. The CDR3 region has the DNA TGTGCCATCAGTGGAGGTGGAAACACCATATATTTT. Protein: CAISGGGNTIYF.

The chain links TRBV21-1 to TRBJ2-1; TRBD1 reflects the table's D call only, with no check against the DNA. TRBV21-1 is deemed a pseudogene. The CDR3 totals 15 residues. CDR3 protein: CASSPQGASGNEQFF. DNA of the CDR3: TGTGCCAGCAGCCCTCAGGGGGCAAGCGGAAATGAGCAGTTCTTC.

The CDR3 here is CASSYSIQFSSYEQYF. The CDR3 coding sequence is TGTGCCAGCAGTTACTCGATACAGTTCTCCTCCTACGAGCAGTACTTC. The rearrangement links TRBV6-5 to TRBJ2-7; no definite D call. Germline values: CDR1 MNHEY, CDR2 SVGAGI. The CDR3 covers 16 residues. Trimming pared 0 bases from V and 0 bases from J, leaving 12 bases between.

The V gene is TRBV10-3, the J gene TRBJ2-1, with TRBD1 identical over 10 bases. CDR1 is ENHRY, CDR2 SYGVKD, per germline. The CDR3 is made up of 15 amino acids. J gave up 6 bases and V 3 bases, and 5 bases lay outside the gene matches. As DNA, the CDR3 is TGTGCCATCAGTGACGGGACAGGGGTGGGCAATGAGCAGTTCTTC. This translates into CAISDGTGVGNEQFF.

V usage is TRBV7-9 and J usage is TRBJ2-3; TRBD2 matches 7 bases. V lost 2 bases and J lost 2; bases outside the gene matches: 10. The germline V gene encodes CDR1 SEHNR and CDR2 FQNEAQ (reference sequence). The CDR3 contains 17 residues. This CDR3 is CASSLHRRLADTDTQYF. The CDR3 DNA reads as TGTGCCAGCAGCTTACATCGTCGGCTAGCGGACACAGATACGCAGTATTTT.

V and J are TRBV11-3 and TRBJ2-3; D ambiguous. The CDR3 sequence is 15 residues long. V shed 5 bases and J shed 2 bases, with 14 bases lying between them. Germline V CDR1 and CDR2: SGHNT, YENEEA. The CDR3 reads CASSPRHRPTDTQYF. CDR3 in DNA: TGTGCCAGCAGCCCCAGGCATCGCCCCACAGATACGCAGTATTTT.

J is TRBJ2-1 and V is TRBV5-1, with 8 bases that match TRBD2. Germline CDR1 is SGHRS and CDR2 is YFSETQ. The CDR3 runs to 14 residues. The V segment lost 5 bases and the J segment 8 bases; nucleotides outside the gene matches: 9. This CDR3 reads CASRWSAGAYEQFF. CDR3 coding DNA: TGCGCCAGCAGATGGTCAGCGGGAGCCTATGAGCAGTTCTTC.

The chain carries TRBV28 and TRBJ1-1; tentative D call: TRBD1 (6 bases). This CDR3 has 15 residues. Looked up from germline, CDR1 is MDHEN and CDR2 is SYDVKM. V was shortened by 5 bases and J by 1 base, with 14 bases between the two germline ends. In DNA, the CDR3 is TGTGCCAGCAGTCCCTCTGACAGGCGGAACACTGAAGCTTTCTTT. The encoded protein is CASSPSDRRNTEAFF.

This rearrangement joins TRBV6-6 to TRBJ2-5, with 11 bases aligning to TRBD2. V was pared by 2 bases and J by 1 base, with 3 bases of the junction left unmatched. Looked up from germline, CDR1 is MNHNY and CDR2 is SVGAGI (reference sequence). This CDR3 has 16 amino acids. CDR3 nucleotide sequence: TGTGCCAGCAGTTACCGTGGGACTAGCGGCCAAGAGACCCAGTACTTC. It encodes CASSYRGTSGQETQYF.

The chain couples TRBV15 to TRBJ1-4; D gene ambiguous. V was trimmed by 0 bases and J by 6 bases, leaving 8 bases between them. Germline V CDR1 and CDR2: LNHNV, YYDKDF (reference sequence). The CDR3 has 14 residues. The CDR3 is CATSRDLADEKLFF. The CDR3 DNA reads as TGTGCCACCAGCAGAGATCTCGCAGATGAAAAACTGTTTTTT.

This chain links TRBV18 with TRBJ2-3; TRBD2 might be the D (5 bases). The CDR3 sequence is 12 residues long. V lost 6 bases, J lost 4 bases, and 8 bases lay in between. Germline V gives CDR1 KGHSH, CDR2 LQKENI. The CDR3 sequence: CASSSEADTQYF. The CDR3 DNA sequence: TGTGCCAGCTCGTCGGAGGCAGATACGCAGTATTTT.

This sequence joins TRBV27 and TRBJ2-3, with a possible D match to TRBD1 (5 bases). The V and J ends lost 6 bases and 2 bases respectively, with 12 bases between them. CDR1 MNHEY and CDR2 SMNVEV come from the germline V gene (reference sequence). CDR3 length equals 14 residues. The CDR3 DNA is TGTGCCAGCAGGTGGGGCGGCCCCACAGATACGCAGTATTTT. Translating gives CASRWGGPTDTQYF.

The CDR3 protein is CASSSPTGMGSYEQYF. The CDR3 bases are TGTGCCAGCAGTTCCCCGACAGGGATGGGCTCCTACGAGCAGTACTTC. The rearrangement joins TRBV6-6 to TRBJ2-7; 7 nucleotides match TRBD1. Germline-derived CDR1 and CDR2 are MNHNY and SVGAGI (reference sequence). The trim removed 4 bases at V and 0 bases at J, leaving 9 bases unmatched. CDR3 size: 16 residues.

The chain recombines TRBV11-2 with TRBJ2-1; D remains ambiguous. Germline V lookup: CDR1 SGHAT, CDR2 FQNNGV. The CDR3 has 17 amino acids. Trimming pared 5 bases from V and 0 bases from J, leaving 17 bases between. CDR3 nucleotides: TGTGCCAGCAGCCCCCCCTTGAGGCACCGCTCCTACAATGAGCAGTTCTTC. It yields the protein CASSPPLRHRSYNEQFF.

V gene TRBV7-9 combines with J gene TRBJ1-1; D is undetermined. Trimming shortened V by 3 bases and J by 1 base, and 6 bases separated the two germline ends. The CDR3 is made up of 13 amino acids. The germline gives CDR1 SEHNR, CDR2 FQNEAQ (reference sequence). CDR3 DNA sequence: TGTGCCAGCAGCTTGAGTCAGAACACTGAAGCTTTCTTT. The encoded protein is CASSLSQNTEAFF.

This chain joins TRBV19 and TRBJ1-1, with 8 nucleotides matching TRBD1. The germline V gene has CDR1 LNHDA and CDR2 SQIVND (reference sequence). Trimming cost V 8 bases and J 4 bases; bases outside gene matches: 0. The CDR3 has 11 residues. The chain's CDR3 is CASDRGTEAFF. In DNA, the CDR3 is TGTGCCAGTGACAGGGGCACTGAAGCTTTCTTT.

J is TRBJ2-7 and V is TRBV13; 8 positions agree with TRBD1. With 5 bases clipped from V and 2 bases from J, the junction kept 8 bases outside the gene matches. The CDR3 totals 15 residues. Germline-derived CDR1 and CDR2 are PRHDT and FYEKMQ (reference sequence). Written as DNA, the CDR3 is TGTGCCAGCAGCGGGCCCGGGACAGGAGCCTACGAGCAGTACTTC. As protein: CASSGPGTGAYEQYF.

V gene TRBV28 combines with J gene TRBJ1-5; a possible D gene is TRBD1 (5 bases). Germline loops: CDR1 MDHEN, CDR2 SYDVKM. The length of the CDR3 is 14 residues. Trimming removed 5 bases at V and 4 bases at J, with 12 bases between. CDR3 residues: CASSPIRGNQPQHF. CDR3 sequence (DNA): TGTGCCAGCAGTCCCATCCGGGGGAATCAGCCCCAGCATTTT.

The chain recombines TRBV25-1 with TRBJ2-5, with D tentatively TRBD2 (5 bases). This CDR3 has 13 amino acids. Trimming stripped 6 bases from V and 2 bases from J, with 10 bases between. Germline values: CDR1 MGHDK, CDR2 SYGVNS. CDR3 nucleotides: TGTGCCAGCAGCTCAACGGGACAAGAGACCCAGTACTTC. This gives the protein CASSSTGQETQYF.

The chain employs TRBV5-1 and TRBJ1-1; D remains ambiguous. Germline V CDR1 and CDR2: SGHRS, YFSETQ. Trimming shortened V by 2 bases and J by 6 bases, and 17 bases separated the two germline ends. This CDR3 has 15 amino acids. CDR3 sequence (DNA): TGCGCCAGCAGCTTTGAGGTACAGACTAATTCTGAAGCTTTCTTT. This translates into CASSFEVQTNSEAFF.

V is TRBV15 and J is TRBJ1-5, with 9 bases that match TRBD1. Germline CDR1 and CDR2: LNHNV and YYDKDF (reference sequence). V trimming: 4 bases; J trimming: 6 bases; junction bases outside the gene matches: 7. The CDR3 consists of 15 residues. The CDR3 nucleotides read TGTGCCACCAGCAATAACAGGGGGCGAGGTCAGCCCCAGCATTTT. This translates into CATSNNRGRGQPQHF.